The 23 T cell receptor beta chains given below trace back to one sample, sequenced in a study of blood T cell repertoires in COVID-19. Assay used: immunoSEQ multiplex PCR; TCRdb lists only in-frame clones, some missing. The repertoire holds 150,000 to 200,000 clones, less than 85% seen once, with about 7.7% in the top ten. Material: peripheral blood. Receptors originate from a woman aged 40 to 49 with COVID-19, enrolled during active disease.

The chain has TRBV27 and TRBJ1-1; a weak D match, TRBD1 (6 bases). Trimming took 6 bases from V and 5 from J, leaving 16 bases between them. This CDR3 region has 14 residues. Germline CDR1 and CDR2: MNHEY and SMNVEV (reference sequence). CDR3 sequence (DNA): TGTGCCAGCAGAAGGGTCAGGGGTGGGACTGAAGCTTTCTTT. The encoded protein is CASRRVRGGTEAFF.

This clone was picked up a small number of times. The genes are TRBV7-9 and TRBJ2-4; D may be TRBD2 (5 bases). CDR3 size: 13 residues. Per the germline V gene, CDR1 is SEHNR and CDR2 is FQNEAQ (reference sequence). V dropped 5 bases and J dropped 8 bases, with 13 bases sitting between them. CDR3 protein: CASSLGVTDIQYF. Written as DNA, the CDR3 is TGTGCCAGCAGCCTGGGAGTGACGGACATTCAGTACTTC.

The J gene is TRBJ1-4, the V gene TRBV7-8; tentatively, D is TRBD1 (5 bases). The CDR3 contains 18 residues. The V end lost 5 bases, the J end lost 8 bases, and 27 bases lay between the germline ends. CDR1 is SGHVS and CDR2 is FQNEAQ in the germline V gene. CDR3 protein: CASSPRAGGGSGYEKLFF. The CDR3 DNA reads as TGTGCCAGCAGCCCGCGTGCTGGGGGGGGGTCTGGGTACGAAAAACTGTTTTTT.

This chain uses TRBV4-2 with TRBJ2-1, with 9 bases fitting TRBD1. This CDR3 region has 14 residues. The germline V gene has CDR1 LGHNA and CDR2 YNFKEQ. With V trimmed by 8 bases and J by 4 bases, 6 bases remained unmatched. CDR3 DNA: TGTGCCAGCCGCCCGACAGGGGGATACAATGAGCAGTTCTTC. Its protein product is CASRPTGGYNEQFF.

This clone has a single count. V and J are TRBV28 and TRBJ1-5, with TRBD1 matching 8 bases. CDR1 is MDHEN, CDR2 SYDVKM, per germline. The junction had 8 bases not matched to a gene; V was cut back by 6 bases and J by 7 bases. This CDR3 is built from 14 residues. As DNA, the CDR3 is TGTGCCAGCAGCCAAGGGACAGGAAGACAGCCCCAGCATTTT. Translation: CASSQGTGRQPQHF.

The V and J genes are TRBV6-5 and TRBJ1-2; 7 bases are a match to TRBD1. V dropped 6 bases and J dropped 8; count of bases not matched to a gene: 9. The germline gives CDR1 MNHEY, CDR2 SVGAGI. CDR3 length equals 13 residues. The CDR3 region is CASRQGRQGGYTF. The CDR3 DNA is TGTGCCAGCAGACAGGGGCGTCAGGGGGGCTACACCTTC.

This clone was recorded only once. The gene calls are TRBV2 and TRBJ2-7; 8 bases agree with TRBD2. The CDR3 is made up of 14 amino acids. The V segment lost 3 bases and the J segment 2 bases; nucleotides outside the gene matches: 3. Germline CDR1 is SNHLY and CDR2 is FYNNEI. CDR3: CASSDRRGAYEQYV. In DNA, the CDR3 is TGTGCCAGCAGTGACCGGCGGGGGGCCTACGAGCAGTACGTC.

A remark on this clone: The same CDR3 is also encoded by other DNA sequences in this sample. The CDR3 is CASSPRTGRNTEAFF. DNA of the CDR3: TGTGCCAGTAGTCCTCGGACAGGGAGGAACACTGAAGCTTTCTTT. This chain uses TRBV19 with TRBJ1-1, with TRBD1 matching 8 bases. V shed 5 bases and J 1 base; nucleotides not matched to a gene: 6. The CDR3 has 15 amino acids. In germline, CDR1 is LNHDA, CDR2 SQIVND (reference sequence).

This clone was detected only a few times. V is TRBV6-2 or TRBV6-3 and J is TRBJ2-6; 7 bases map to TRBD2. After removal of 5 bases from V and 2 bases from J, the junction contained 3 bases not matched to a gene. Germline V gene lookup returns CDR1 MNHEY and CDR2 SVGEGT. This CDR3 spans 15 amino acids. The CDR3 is CASSQGTTGANVLTF. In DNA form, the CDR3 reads TGTGCCAGCAGTCAAGGGACTACTGGGGCCAACGTCCTGACTTTC.

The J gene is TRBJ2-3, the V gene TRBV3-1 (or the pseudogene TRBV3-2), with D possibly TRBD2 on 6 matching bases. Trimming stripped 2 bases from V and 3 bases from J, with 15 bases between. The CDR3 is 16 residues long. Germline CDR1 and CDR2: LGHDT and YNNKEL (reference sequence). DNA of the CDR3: TGTGCCAGCAGCCAAAACCCTACGGGAGTGACAGATACGCAGTATTTT. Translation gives CASSQNPTGVTDTQYF.

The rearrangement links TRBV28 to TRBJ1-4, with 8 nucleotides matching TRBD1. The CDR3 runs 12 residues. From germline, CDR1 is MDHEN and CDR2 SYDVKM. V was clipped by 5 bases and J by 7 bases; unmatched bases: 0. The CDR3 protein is CASSDRGEKLFF. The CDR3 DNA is TGTGCCAGCAGTGACAGGGGTGAAAAACTGTTTTTT.

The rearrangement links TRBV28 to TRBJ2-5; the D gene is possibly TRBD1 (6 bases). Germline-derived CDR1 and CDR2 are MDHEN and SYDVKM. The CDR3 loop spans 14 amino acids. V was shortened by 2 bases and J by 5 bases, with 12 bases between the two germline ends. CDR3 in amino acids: CASSLGGRGETQYF. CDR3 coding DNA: TGTGCCAGCAGTTTAGGGGGTAGGGGGGAGACCCAGTACTTC.

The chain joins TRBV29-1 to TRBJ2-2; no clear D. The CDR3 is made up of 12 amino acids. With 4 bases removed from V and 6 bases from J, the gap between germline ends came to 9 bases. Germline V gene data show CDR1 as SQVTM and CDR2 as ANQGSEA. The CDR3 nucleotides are TGCAGCGTTGTTTTGGCTGCCGGGGAGCTGTTTTTT. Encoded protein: CSVVLAAGELFF.

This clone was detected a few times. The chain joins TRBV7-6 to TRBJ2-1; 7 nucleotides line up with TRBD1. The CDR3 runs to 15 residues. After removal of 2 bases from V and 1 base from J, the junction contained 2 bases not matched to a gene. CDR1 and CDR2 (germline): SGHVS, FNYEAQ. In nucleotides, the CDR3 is TGTGCCAGCAGCTTATACAGGGGATCCTACAATGAGCAGTTCTTC. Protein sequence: CASSLYRGSYNEQFF.

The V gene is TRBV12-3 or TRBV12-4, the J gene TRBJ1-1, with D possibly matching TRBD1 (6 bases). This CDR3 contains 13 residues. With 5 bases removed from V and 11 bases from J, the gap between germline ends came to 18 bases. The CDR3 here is CASSPNYRARAFF. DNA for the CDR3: TGTGCCAGCAGTCCAAATTACAGGGCGAGGGCTTTCTTT.

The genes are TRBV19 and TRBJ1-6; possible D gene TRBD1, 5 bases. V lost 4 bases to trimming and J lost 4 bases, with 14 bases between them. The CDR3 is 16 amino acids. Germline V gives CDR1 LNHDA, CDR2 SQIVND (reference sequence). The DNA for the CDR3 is TGTGCCAGTAGTACTGTCGGAGCAGGGTATAATTCACCCCTCCACTTT. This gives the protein CASSTVGAGYNSPLHF.

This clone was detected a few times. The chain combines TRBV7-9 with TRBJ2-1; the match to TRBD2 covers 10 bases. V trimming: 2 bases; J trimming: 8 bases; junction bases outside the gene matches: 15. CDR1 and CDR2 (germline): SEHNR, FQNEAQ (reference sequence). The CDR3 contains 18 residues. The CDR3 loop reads CASSLKARLAGIGDEQFF. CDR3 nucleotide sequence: TGTGCCAGCAGCTTAAAGGCTCGACTAGCGGGTATTGGCGATGAGCAGTTCTTC.

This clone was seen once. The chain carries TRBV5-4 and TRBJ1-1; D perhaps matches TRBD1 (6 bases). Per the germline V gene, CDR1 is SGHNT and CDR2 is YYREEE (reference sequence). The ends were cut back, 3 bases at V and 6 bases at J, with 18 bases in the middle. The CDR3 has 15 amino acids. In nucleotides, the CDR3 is TGTGCCAGCAGCTCAGATCGAGGGGGTGGGCCTGAAGCTTTCTTT. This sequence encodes CASSSDRGGGPEAFF.

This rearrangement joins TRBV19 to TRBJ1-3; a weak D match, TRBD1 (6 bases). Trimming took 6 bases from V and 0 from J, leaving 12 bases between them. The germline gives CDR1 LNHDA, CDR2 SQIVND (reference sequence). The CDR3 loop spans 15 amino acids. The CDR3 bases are TGTGCCAGTAGGGACAGAACTTACTCTGGAAACACCATATATTTT. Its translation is CASRDRTYSGNTIYF.

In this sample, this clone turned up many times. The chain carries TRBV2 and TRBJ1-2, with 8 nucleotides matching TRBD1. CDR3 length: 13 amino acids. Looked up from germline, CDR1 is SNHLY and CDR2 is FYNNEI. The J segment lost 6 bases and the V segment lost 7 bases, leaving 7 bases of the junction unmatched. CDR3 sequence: CASTHDRGHGYTF. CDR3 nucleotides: TGTGCCAGCACACACGACAGGGGACATGGCTACACCTTC.

The DNA for the CDR3 is TGTGCCAGCAGAAGGGACAGGGAATATGAAAAACTGTTTTTT. It is translated as CASRRDREYEKLFF. The chain couples TRBV2 to TRBJ1-4; TRBD1 matches at 9 bases. The germline CDR1 and CDR2 sequences are SNHLY and FYNNEI. V lost 6 bases to trimming and J lost 6 bases; unmatched junction nucleotides: 5. The CDR3 is made up of 14 amino acids. The entire variable domain, with the rest obtained from reference TRBV2 and TRBJ1-4, is as follows: EPEVTQTPSHQVTQMGQEVILRCVPISNHLYFYWYRQILGQKVEFLVSFYNNEISEKSEIFDDQFSVERPDGSNFTLKIRSTKLEDSAMYFCASRRDREYEKLFFGSGTQLSVL.

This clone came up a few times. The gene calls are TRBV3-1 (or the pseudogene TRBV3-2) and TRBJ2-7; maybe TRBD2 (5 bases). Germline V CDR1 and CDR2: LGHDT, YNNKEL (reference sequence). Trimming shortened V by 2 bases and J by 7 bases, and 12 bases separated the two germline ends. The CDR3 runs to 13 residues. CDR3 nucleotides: TGTGCCAGCAGCCAATTGCGCGGGTCAGAGCAGTACTTC. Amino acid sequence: CASSQLRGSEQYF.

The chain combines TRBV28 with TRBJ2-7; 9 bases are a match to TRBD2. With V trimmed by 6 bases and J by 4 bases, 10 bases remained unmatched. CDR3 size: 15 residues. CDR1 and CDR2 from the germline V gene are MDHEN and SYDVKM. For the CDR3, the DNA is TGTGCCAGCAGATCACATAGCGGGAGAGGGTACGAGCAGTACTTC. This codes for CASRSHSGRGYEQYF.